This TCR beta chain comes out of a study of breast tumors, draining lymph nodes, adjacent tissues. The lymph nodes were axillary draining lymph nodes from breast cancer patients. TCRdb redid the calling of the multiplex PCR reads with MiXCR, one entry per CDR3 protein. The data show roughly 220,000 distinct CDR3 sequences, under 40% seen once. CDR3 length: 11 amino acids. The V end was cut by 7 bases, the J end by 2 bases, with 5 bases between. The germline V gene has CDR1 SGHTA and CDR2 FQGNSA. In its sample, this clonotype was seen many times. The sequence derives from a female donor with breast cancer. Some clones in this sample may be carry-over from other donors' samples. Sequencing was performed on axillary lymph node tissue. The chain couples TRBV7-2 to TRBJ1-2, with D hard to call. The CDR3 is CASTTNYGYTF. The DNA of the CDR3 is TGTGCCAGCACCACGAACTATGGCTACACCTTC.